The next 28 T cell receptor beta chains were all read from a single sample in a study of human T cells and chemical hapten exposure. The sample's time point: patch test 1, 2 weeks after DPC sensitization. Regarding treatment: therapeutic diphenylcyclopropenone sensitization with weekly scalp DPC. TCRdb independently ran MiXCR on the RACE reads; one entry per CDR3 protein. The top ten clones hold under 3% of a sample with fewer than 500,000 distinct CDR3 sequences, roughly 4.8% of them seen once. The specimen comprised whole blood, sampled in connection with sensitization to the hapten diphenylcyclopropenone (DPC). These receptor sequences come from a woman between 50 and 59 years old with alopecia areata. Some clones in this sample may be carry-over from other donors' samples.

For the CDR3, the DNA is TGTGCCAGCAGGCGGCGGGGGTTGGAGACCCAGTACTTC. Translating gives CASRRRGLETQYF. The rearrangement uses TRBV6-5 and TRBJ2-5; 7 nucleotides line up with TRBD2. There are 13 residues in the CDR3. Germline values: CDR1 MNHEY, CDR2 SVGAGI. Trimming removed 6 bases from V and 5 bases from J; junction bases left unmatched: 6.

This clonotype appeared a few times. The chain links TRBV20-1 to TRBJ2-7, with TRBD2 as a possible D gene (5 bases). The CDR3 contains 15 residues. CDR1 and CDR2 from the germline V gene are DFQATT and SNEGSKA (reference sequence). Trimming shortened V by 5 bases and J by 0 bases, and 17 bases separated the two germline ends. CDR3 DNA sequence: TGCAGTGCTTATGCCGTTGCGGGTCCCTCCTACGAGCAGTACTTC. Translation gives CSAYAVAGPSYEQYF.

This rearrangement joins TRBV6-2 or TRBV6-3 to TRBJ2-4; 14 bases fit TRBD2. Trimming cost V 4 bases and J 3 bases; bases outside gene matches: 11. The CDR3 totals 19 residues. Germline V gene data show CDR1 as MNHEY and CDR2 as SVGEGT. The CDR3 is CASSSRAPGLAGGKNIQYF. The CDR3 region has the DNA TGTGCCAGCAGTTCCCGGGCTCCCGGACTAGCGGGAGGCAAAAACATTCAGTACTTC.

This clonotype was seen ten or more times. The V gene is TRBV5-1, the J gene TRBJ1-2; TRBD1 agrees at 11 bases. V lost 0 bases to trimming and J lost 8 bases; unmatched junction nucleotides: 3. The V gene's germline CDR1 is SGHRS and CDR2 YFSETQ. The length of the CDR3 is 14 residues. This CDR3 reads CASSLAGTGGGYTF. CDR3 sequence (DNA): TGCGCCAGCAGCTTGGCCGGGACAGGGGGAGGCTACACCTTC.

The rearrangement joins TRBV5-1 to TRBJ1-1; no clear D. V shed 3 bases and J shed 3 bases, with 9 bases lying between them. Germline V gene data show CDR1 as SGHRS and CDR2 as YFSETQ. There are 13 residues in the CDR3. This CDR3 is CASSSEGYTEAFF. In DNA, the CDR3 is TGCGCCAGCAGCTCCGAAGGGTACACTGAAGCTTTCTTT.

The chain is built from TRBV3-1 and TRBJ1-6; tentatively, D is TRBD1 (6 bases). Germline V gene data show CDR1 as LGHDT and CDR2 as YNNKEL (reference sequence). Trimming shortened V by 3 bases and J by 10 bases, and 19 bases separated the two germline ends. CDR3 size: 16 residues. The CDR3, as DNA: TGTGCCAGCAGCCATCGGACAGATCCCTTAGGGTCACCCCTCCACTTT. Translation gives CASSHRTDPLGSPLHF.

At least ten counts were recorded for this clonotype. The rearrangement joins TRBV18 to TRBJ2-3; 7 nucleotides align to TRBD2. The CDR3 runs to 17 residues. Losses at the gene ends were 2 bases for V and 0 bases for J; bases not matched to a gene: 8. The germline V gene has CDR1 KGHSH and CDR2 LQKENI. CDR3 in DNA: TGTGCCAGCTCACCAAGGCACAGCGGGGTTAGCACAGATACGCAGTATTTT. Protein sequence: CASSPRHSGVSTDTQYF.

This clonotype was recorded at least ten times. The gene calls are TRBV3-1 and TRBJ2-5; no definite D call. Germline lookup yields CDR1 LGHDT and CDR2 YNNKEL (reference sequence). This CDR3 region has 14 residues. V lost 0 bases to trimming and J lost 5 bases, with 10 bases between them. CDR3 DNA: TGTGCCAGCAGCCAAGATTTCGTCGGGGAGACCCAGTACTTC. It codes for CASSQDFVGETQYF.

This clonotype has a handful of counts. This chain connects TRBV20-1 to TRBJ1-2; 8 positions agree with TRBD1. The V and J ends lost 6 bases and 3 bases, in that order; junction bases with no gene match: 6. CDR3 length: 13 residues. In germline, CDR1 is DFQATT, CDR2 SNEGSKA (reference sequence). CDR3 in amino acids: CSALKGQDYGYTF. In nucleotides, the CDR3 is TGCAGTGCCCTGAAGGGACAGGACTATGGCTACACCTTC.

In this sample, this clonotype turned up many times. CDR3: CATNGGQGLTDTQYF. CDR3 in DNA: TGTGCTACCAATGGGGGACAGGGCCTAACAGATACGCAGTATTTT. The gene calls are TRBV4-2 and TRBJ2-3; 9 bases are a match to TRBD1. This CDR3 is built from 15 residues. Germline CDR1 LGHNA, CDR2 YNFKEQ.

This clonotype was detected many times. The chain combines TRBV11-2 with TRBJ1-1, with D hard to call. Trimming stripped 2 bases from V and 1 base from J, with 14 bases between. This CDR3 is built from 16 residues. CDR1 SGHAT and CDR2 FQNNGV come from the germline V gene. The CDR3 region is CASSLSLQNKNTEAFF. CDR3 nucleotides: TGTGCCAGCAGCTTAAGTCTTCAGAACAAGAACACTGAAGCTTTCTTT.

At least ten counts were recorded for this clonotype. The chain employs TRBV12-3 or TRBV12-4 and TRBJ1-5; D call uncertain. Deletions cut 5 bases from V and 9 bases from J, with 11 bases between. The CDR3 spans 12 residues. The CDR3 here is CASSTRGRPQHF. DNA of the CDR3: TGTGCCAGCAGTACCCGTGGTAGGCCCCAGCATTTT.

V usage is TRBV19 and J usage is TRBJ1-4, with unresolved D. The V gene lost 1 base and the J gene lost 7 bases, with 13 bases spanning the gap. The CDR3 sequence is 15 residues long. From germline, CDR1 is LNHDA and CDR2 SQIVND (reference sequence). The CDR3: CASSIVSTVSEKLFF. The CDR3 DNA follows: TGTGCCAGTAGTATAGTATCGACGGTTAGTGAAAAACTGTTTTTT.

The table lists this clonotype with a few counts. The chain recombines TRBV30 with TRBJ1-5; D is undetermined. Germline lookup yields CDR1 GTSNPN and CDR2 SVGIG (reference sequence). The CDR3 spans 13 residues. The V end lost 1 base, the J end lost 5 bases, and 9 bases lay between the germline ends. The CDR3 spells CAWSGGSHQPQHF. The CDR3 DNA sequence: TGTGCCTGGAGTGGAGGGTCCCATCAGCCCCAGCATTTT. Filled out from reference TRBV30 and TRBJ1-5, the complete variable domain reads SQTIHQWPATLVQPVGSPLSLECTVEGTSNPNLYWYRQAAGRGLQLLFYSVGIGQISSEVPQNLSASRPQDRQFILSSKKLLLSDSGFYLCAWSGGSHQPQHFGDGTRLSIL.

This clonotype has a count of ten or more. The J gene is TRBJ2-7, the V gene TRBV6-5; TRBD2 aligns across 10 bases. Germline V gene data show CDR1 as MNHEY and CDR2 as SVGAGI. The V and J ends lost 6 bases and 4 bases, in that order; junction bases with no gene match: 6. This CDR3 spans 14 amino acids. DNA for the CDR3: TGTGCCAGCAGATGGACTAGCGGAGGATACGAGCAGTACTTC. It translates to CASRWTSGGYEQYF.

There are a few counts of this clonotype. This CDR3 is CASSLALRTGTGELFF. The CDR3 nucleotides are TGTGCCAGCAGCTTAGCGCTACGTACGGGGACCGGGGAGCTGTTTTTT. The rearrangement links TRBV11-2 to TRBJ2-2, with D possibly being TRBD2 (5 bases). V lost 1 base to trimming and J lost 5 bases, with 14 bases between them. Looked up from germline, CDR1 is SGHAT and CDR2 is FQNNGV. CDR3 length: 16 residues.

This clonotype has ten or more counts. The V and J genes are TRBV2 and TRBJ1-1; D gene unclear. The germline CDR1 and CDR2 sequences are SNHLY and FYNNEI. V was pared by 0 bases and J by 5 bases, with 7 bases between. This CDR3 is built from 13 residues. This chain's CDR3 is CASSEAVITEAFF. CDR3 sequence (DNA): TGTGCCAGCAGTGAAGCGGTGATTACTGAAGCTTTCTTT.

On this clonotype: Possible read error: a much larger clone is one base away. This CDR3 is missing its conserved last phenylalanine or tryptophan, likely due to a read error. The rearrangement joins TRBV29-1 to TRBJ1-1, with D unclear. The V end lost 2 bases, the J end lost 5 bases, and 15 bases lay between the germline ends. Germline V CDR1 and CDR2: SQVTM, ANQGSEA. This CDR3 has 14 amino acids. The CDR3 nucleotides are TGCAGCGTTGAATCGACCCTAGGAAAGACTGAAGCTTTCTTA. Its protein is CSVESTLGKTEAFL.

This clonotype was observed at least ten times. The chain is built from TRBV6-4 and TRBJ2-1; the D is unclear. The CDR3 runs to 13 residues. Per germline, CDR1 MRHNA and CDR2 SNTAGT. V was trimmed by 4 bases and J by 2 bases, leaving 6 bases between them. Here the CDR3 DNA reads TGTGCCAGCAGTGCTAGGCCCTACAATGAGCAGTTCTTC. This gives the protein CASSARPYNEQFF.

This clonotype was picked up a small number of times. This rearrangement joins TRBV27 to TRBJ2-5; 14 nucleotides align to TRBD2. This CDR3 is 18 amino acids long. V lost 8 bases to trimming and J lost 3 bases; unmatched junction nucleotides: 14. Germline loops: CDR1 MNHEY, CDR2 SMNVEV (reference sequence). CDR3 region: CASSIRLTSGRAKETQYF. In DNA form, the CDR3 reads TGTGCCAGCTCTATCCGCCTGACTAGCGGGAGGGCCAAAGAGACCCAGTACTTC.

This clonotype was recorded many times. This CDR3 is CAPSGTLPGAATGELFF. As DNA, the CDR3 is TGTGCCCCGAGTGGTACTCTTCCCGGGGCGGCCACCGGGGAGCTGTTTTTT. This chain joins TRBV25-1 and TRBJ2-2; D is possibly TRBD1 or TRBD2 (5 bases each). The CDR3 has 17 residues. V shed 11 bases and J shed 4 bases, with 26 bases lying between them. Germline V gene data show CDR1 as MGHDK and CDR2 as SYGVNS.

This chain uses TRBV28 with TRBJ2-1; D possibly corresponds to TRBD1 (7 bases). V was cut by 6 bases and J by 1 base, with 22 bases left in between. Germline assignment: CDR1 MDHEN and CDR2 SYDVKM. The CDR3 is 18 residues long. CDR3 region: CASRERPFRGVSYNEQFF. The CDR3 DNA reads TGTGCCAGCAGAGAAAGGCCGTTCAGGGGGGTTTCCTACAATGAGCAGTTCTTC.

This clonotype was found a few times. The CDR3 DNA reads as TGTGCCAGCACCCAGGGTCGGGAAGGCACAGATACGCAGTATTTT. Its protein product is CASTQGREGTDTQYF. This chain connects TRBV6-5 to TRBJ2-3; possibly TRBD1 or TRBD2 for D (5 bases each). The CDR3 extends over 15 amino acids. Trimming shortened V by 7 bases and J by 1 base, and 15 bases separated the two germline ends. Per germline, CDR1 MNHEY and CDR2 SVGAGI.

This clonotype was seen only a few times. This chain connects TRBV7-3 to TRBJ2-2; D remains unclear. Germline CDR1 SGHTA, CDR2 FQGTGA. The CDR3 has 19 residues. The V end was cut by 2 bases, the J end by 5 bases, with 24 bases between. CDR3 nucleotide sequence: TGTGCCAGCAGCTTAGCCCCTCTGATGGGCGCTTTCGAGACCGGGGAGCTGTTTTTT. Amino acids: CASSLAPLMGAFETGELFF.

The genes are TRBV20-1 and TRBJ2-1; 12 bases agree with TRBD2. Germline CDR1 and CDR2: DFQATT and SNEGSKA (reference sequence). V was pared by 3 bases and J by 3 bases, with 3 bases of the junction left unmatched. The CDR3 is 15 residues long. The CDR3 reads CSASLAGGFYNEQFF. The CDR3 DNA sequence: TGCAGTGCTAGCCTAGCGGGAGGGTTCTACAATGAGCAGTTCTTC.

This clonotype was detected only a few times. The rearrangement uses TRBV2 and TRBJ2-1; no clear D. Trimming took 6 bases from V and 6 from J, leaving 18 bases between them. Germline CDR1 reads SNHLY; CDR2 reads FYNNEI. This CDR3 has 15 amino acids. The DNA for the CDR3 is TGTGCCAGCAGCCCGGCGGCCCCCGTCTCCAATGAGCAGTTCTTC. Translating gives CASSPAAPVSNEQFF.

This clonotype turned up a few times. This chain joins TRBV18 and TRBJ1-4; D gene unclear. Germline CDR1 reads KGHSH; CDR2 reads LQKENI. Trimming stripped 2 bases from V and 9 bases from J, with 16 bases between. The CDR3 has 15 amino acids. The CDR3 nucleotides read TGTGCCAGCTCACCAGGCTCCTCGATGGGCCAAAAACTGTTTTTT. Its translation: CASSPGSSMGQKLFF.

The chain is built from TRBV3-1 and TRBJ1-2; no firm D call. The CDR3 is made up of 14 amino acids. Germline CDR1 is LGHDT and CDR2 is YNNKEL (reference sequence). V was shortened by 0 bases and J by 0 bases, with 5 bases between the two germline ends. In DNA form, the CDR3 reads TGTGCCAGCAGCCAAGATCTCGCTAACTATGGCTACACCTTC. Encoded protein: CASSQDLANYGYTF.